This T cell receptor beta chain was recovered during a study of cytomegalovirus exposure and HLA in healthy donors. V was cut by 4 bases and J by 0 bases, with 11 bases left in between. The CDR3 consists of 16 residues. In germline, CDR1 is SGDLS, CDR2 YYNGEE. Findings and limits, study-wide: HLA alleles were associated with 18,000 or so TCR beta sequences in a later analysis at 0.05 false discovery rate. TCR beta V segments were, for the most part, productive about 87% or about 30% of the time in an earlier analysis.

This clone was seen a single time. The antigen is undetermined. Vbeta (60) and Jbeta (13) primers were used in the PCR. Only in-frame clones appear in the TCRdb table, and some are missing; sequencing was by immunoSEQ multiplex PCR. The sample holds about 120,000 clones, about three quarters seen once. The chain employs TRBV9 and TRBJ1-6; D possibly corresponds to TRBD1 (6 bases). The sequence derives from a human donor in good health. Sequences were obtained from PBMCs. The DNA of the CDR3 is TGTGCCAGCAGCCCGGACAGCAGCTCCTATAATTCACCCCTCCACTTT. It specifies CASSPDSSSYNSPLHF. The full variable domain, rest sourced from reference TRBV9 and TRBJ1-6, is DSGVTQTPKHLITATGQRVTLRCSPRSGDLSVYWYQQSLDQGLQFLIQYYNGEERAKGNILERFSAQQFPDLHSELNLSSLELGDSALYFCASSPDSSSYNSPLHFGNGTRLTVT.